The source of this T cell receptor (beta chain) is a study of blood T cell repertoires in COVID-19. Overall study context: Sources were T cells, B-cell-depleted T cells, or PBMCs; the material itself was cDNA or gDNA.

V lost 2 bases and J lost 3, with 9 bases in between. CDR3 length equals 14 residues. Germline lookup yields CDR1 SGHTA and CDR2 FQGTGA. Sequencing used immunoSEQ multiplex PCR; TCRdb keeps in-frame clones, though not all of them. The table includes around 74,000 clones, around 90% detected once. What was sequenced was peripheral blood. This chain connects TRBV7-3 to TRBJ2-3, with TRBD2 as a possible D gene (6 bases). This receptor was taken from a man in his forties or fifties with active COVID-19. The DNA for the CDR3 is TGTGCCAGCAGCTTAGGAGGGGCAACAGATACGCAGTATTTT. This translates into CASSLGGATDTQYF.